The following is a TCR beta chain sequence with its context. The data are from a study of blood T cell repertoires in COVID-19. Study information: Collection of acute and convalescent COVID-19 samples took place in the United States, Italy and Spain.

Original methodology: For nucleated cells, counts were estimated from reference gene primer amplification. Profiled with immunoSEQ multiplex PCR; TCRdb holds only in-frame clones, not every one. That table furnishes V, J and clone size, whereas the DNA furnished D and trimming. This table holds approximately 120,000 clones, 90% to 95% found once. Recruited during active infection, patients (from Seattle) were subsequently followed longitudinally. This receptor was taken from a man aged 50-59 years with COVID-19, enrolled during active disease. Sequenced: peripheral blood.

CDR3 nucleotide sequence: TGTGCCAGCAGCAAAGAGAGGGTGGGGGCCGACACGTCCCACGAGCAGTACTTC. Translated, it gives CASSKERVGADTSHEQYF. The chain couples TRBV21-1 to TRBJ2-7; TRBD1 is the table's D call, not checked against the DNA. TRBV21-1 is shown as a pseudogene. The CDR3 sequence is 18 residues long.